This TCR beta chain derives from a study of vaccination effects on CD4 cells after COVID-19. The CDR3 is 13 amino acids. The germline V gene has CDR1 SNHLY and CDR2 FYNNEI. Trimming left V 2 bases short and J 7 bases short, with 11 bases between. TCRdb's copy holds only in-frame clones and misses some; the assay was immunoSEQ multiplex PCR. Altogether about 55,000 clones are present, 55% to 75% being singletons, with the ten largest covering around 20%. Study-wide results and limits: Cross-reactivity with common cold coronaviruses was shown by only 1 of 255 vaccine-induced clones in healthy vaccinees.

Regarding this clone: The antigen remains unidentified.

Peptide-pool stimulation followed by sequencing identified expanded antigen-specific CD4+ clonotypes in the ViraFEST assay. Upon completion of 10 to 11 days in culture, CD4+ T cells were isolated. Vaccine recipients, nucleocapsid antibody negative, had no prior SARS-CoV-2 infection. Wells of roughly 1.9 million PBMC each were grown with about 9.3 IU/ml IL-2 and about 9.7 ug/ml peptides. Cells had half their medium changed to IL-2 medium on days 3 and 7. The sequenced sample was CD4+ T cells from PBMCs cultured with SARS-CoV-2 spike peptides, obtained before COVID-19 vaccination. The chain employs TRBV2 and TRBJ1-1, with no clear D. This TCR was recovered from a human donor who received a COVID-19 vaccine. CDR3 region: CASSETPFSEAFF. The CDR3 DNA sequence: TGTGCCAGCAGTGAAACCCCGTTTAGTGAAGCTTTCTTT.